Below, one T cell receptor (beta chain) is given with its context. The data were taken from a study of T-cell reconstitution after alpha-beta-depleted transplantation in children. This sample's TCRbeta library carried unique molecular identifier barcodes. TCRdb reanalysed the PCR reads using MiXCR and keeps one entry per CDR3 protein. The data show roughly 400,000 distinct CDR3 sequences, 20% seen once. The CDR3 has 14 amino acids. The germline gives CDR1 SGHRS, CDR2 YFSETQ. V was clipped by 3 bases and J by 4 bases; unmatched bases: 4. This chain connects TRBV5-1 to TRBJ2-3; 8 positions match TRBD1. Sequences were derived from PBMCs from the stem cell graft donor, sampled from the stem cell graft. This receptor was taken from a human donor who donated a stem cell graft to a child with acute myeloid leukemia. Here the CDR3 reads CASSSQGGADTQYF. CDR3 DNA sequence: TGCGCCAGCAGCTCACAGGGGGGCGCAGATACGCAGTATTTT. The whole variable domain, filled in from reference TRBV5-1 and TRBJ2-3, reads KAGVTQTPRYLIKTRGQQVTLSCSPISGHRSVSWYQQTPGQGLQFLFEYFSETQRNKGNFPGRFSGRQFSNSRSEMNVSTLELGDSALYLCASSSQGGADTQYFGPGTRLTVL.